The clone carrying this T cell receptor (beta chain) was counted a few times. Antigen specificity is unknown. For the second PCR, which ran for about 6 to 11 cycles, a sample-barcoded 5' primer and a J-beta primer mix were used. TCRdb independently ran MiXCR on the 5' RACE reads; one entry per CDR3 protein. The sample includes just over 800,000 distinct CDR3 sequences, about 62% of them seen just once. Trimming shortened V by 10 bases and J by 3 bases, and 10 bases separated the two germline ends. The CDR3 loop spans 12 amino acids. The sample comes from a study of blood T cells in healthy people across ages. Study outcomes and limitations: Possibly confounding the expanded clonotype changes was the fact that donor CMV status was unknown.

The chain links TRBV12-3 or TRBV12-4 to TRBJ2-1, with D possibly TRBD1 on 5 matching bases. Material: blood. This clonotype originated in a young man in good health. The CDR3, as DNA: TGTGCCATCAGCACAGGCTACAATGAGCAGTTCTTC. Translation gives CAISTGYNEQFF.